Detailed here is one T cell receptor (beta chain). Its antigen is as yet unknown. This record belongs to a study of graft-versus-host responses after intestinal transplantation. Study information: Recipients obtained multivisceral, liver-intestinal, or isolated intestinal transplants. Study-level results: High graft-versus-host to host-versus-graft clonal ratios were found in allografts of patients who had graft-donor T cell macrochimerism. An association linked early post-transplant HvG declines with peak circulating GvH clone levels.

TCRdb's table, derived via immunoSEQ multiplex PCR, lists solely in-frame clones and lacks some. The repertoire holds approximately 100,000 clones, approximately 85% seen once, with under 1.5% in the top ten. The source is a human patient who received an intestinal transplant, so some T cells may come from the graft donor. Specimen: PBMCs, collected 255 days after intestinal transplant.

CDR3 sequence: CASRADRGNTEAFF. The CDR3 bases are TGTGCCAGCAGAGCAGATAGGGGTAACACTGAAGCTTTCTTT. The chain combines TRBV2 with TRBJ1-1, with a possible D match to TRBD1 (5 bases). This CDR3 has 14 amino acids. With 6 bases removed from V and 2 bases from J, the gap between germline ends came to 13 bases. The germline V gene encodes CDR1 SNHLY and CDR2 FYNNEI.